This TCR beta chain was captured in a study of blood T cell repertoires in COVID-19. Study-level information: The samples span acute and convalescent COVID-19 from the United States, Italy and Spain. The analysed material was cDNA or gDNA that came from T cells, B-cell-depleted T cells, or PBMCs.

Comments on this clone: The same CDR3 can be traced to other DNA sequences in this sample.

Source study methods: Amplified reference gene primers provided the basis for estimating nucleated cell counts. TCRdb's table, derived via immunoSEQ multiplex PCR, lists solely in-frame clones and lacks some. That table gives V, J and clone size, and the DNA gave D and trimming. This sample has over 250,000 clones, with roughly 87% found just once. This CDR3 spans 11 amino acids. V lost 4 bases, J lost 3 bases, and 4 bases lay in between. Germline V gene lookup returns CDR1 SGHRS and CDR2 YFSETQ. The chain is built from TRBV5-1 and TRBJ2-5; D is ambiguous. This sequence originates from a human donor in a cohort sampled during active COVID-19. The sequenced sample consisted of peripheral blood. The CDR3, as DNA: TGCGCCAGCAGCGAGGAAGAGACCCAGTACTTC. Protein product: CASSEEETQYF.